Below, 13 T cell receptor beta chains from the same sample are listed, as sequenced in a study of identical twins. TCRdb reprocessed the 5' RACE reads via MiXCR and lists one record per CDR3 protein. Here the sample spans about 920,000 distinct CDR3 sequences, 9% to 15% being singletons. Separately, the same data were catalogued under a study of yellow fever vaccine responses in identical twins.

The source material was PBMCs. The receptors originated from a woman younger than 35 in good health.

This clonotype was seen a few times. This chain uses TRBV5-1 with TRBJ2-1; no definite D call. V lost 2 bases, J lost 0 bases, and 12 bases lay in between. Per the germline V gene, CDR1 is SGHRS and CDR2 is YFSETQ. The CDR3 has 16 amino acids. In DNA, the CDR3 is TGCGCCAGCAGCTTAAACCAGGCAAGCTCCTACAATGAGCAGTTCTTC. Amino acids: CASSLNQASSYNEQFF.

The sample holds a few counts of this clonotype. This sequence joins TRBV12-3 or TRBV12-4 and TRBJ2-7; maybe TRBD1 (5 bases). The CDR3 spans 13 residues. V was pared by 1 base and J by 7 bases, with 11 bases between. The CDR3 protein is CASSLGIPGEQYF. The DNA for the CDR3 is TGTGCCAGCAGTTTAGGTATCCCAGGGGAGCAGTACTTC.

This chain uses TRBV2 with TRBJ2-1; a weak D match, TRBD2 (6 bases). This CDR3 has 13 residues. V was clipped by 2 bases and J by 13 bases, with 15 bases between them. CDR1 is SNHLY, CDR2 FYNNEI, per germline. CDR3 sequence (DNA): TGTGCCAGCAGTGAATGGTGGGGACTCATCCAGTTCTTC. It yields the protein CASSEWWGLIQFF.

V and J are TRBV7-8 and TRBJ2-2; no definite D call. There are 17 residues in the CDR3. CDR1 is SGHVS, CDR2 FQNEAQ, per germline. Trimming stripped 3 bases from V and 1 base from J, with 15 bases between. In nucleotides, the CDR3 is TGTGCCAGCAGCTTCCGTATTCTGGCAGGGAACACCGGGGAGCTGTTTTTT. It codes for CASSFRILAGNTGELFF.

This chain connects TRBV9 to TRBJ2-2, with 7 bases fitting TRBD1. The CDR3 extends over 14 amino acids. Germline V CDR1 and CDR2: SGDLS, YYNGEE. V dropped 2 bases and J dropped 6; count of bases not matched to a gene: 4. The CDR3 DNA sequence: TGTGCCAGCAGCGTCATGACAGGGTCCGGGGAGCTGTTTTTT. This encodes CASSVMTGSGELFF.

This clonotype showed up just a few times. The chain recombines TRBV4-1 with TRBJ2-4, with 7 positions matching TRBD1. Germline V gene data show CDR1 as MGHRA and CDR2 as YSYEKL. CDR3 length: 14 residues. V lost 4 bases to trimming and J lost 8 bases; unmatched junction nucleotides: 8. DNA of the CDR3: TGCGCCAGCAGCCGAACGACAGGGCTGGACATTCAGTACTTC. Its translation is CASSRTTGLDIQYF.

There are many counts of this clonotype. The J gene is TRBJ2-1, the V gene TRBV11-1; a weak D match, TRBD1 (5 bases). The CDR3 has 14 amino acids. Trimming took 0 bases from V and 9 from J, leaving 12 bases between them. Germline V lookup: CDR1 SGHAT, CDR2 FQDESV (reference sequence). The CDR3 spells CASSLASGYGEQFF. Here the CDR3 DNA reads TGTGCCAGCAGCTTAGCGTCAGGGTATGGTGAGCAGTTCTTC. Looking up the rest from reference TRBV11-1 and TRBJ2-1 gives the full variable domain: EAEVAQSPRYKITEKSQAVAFWCDPISGHATLYWYRQILGQGPELLVQFQDESVVDDSQLPKDRFSAERLKGVDSTLKIQPAELGDSAMYLCASSLASGYGEQFFGPGTRLTVL.

This sequence joins TRBV6-1 and TRBJ2-7, with 9 bases lining up with TRBD1. V lost 5 bases and J lost 3; bases outside the gene matches: 11. The CDR3 has 16 amino acids. Germline CDR1 MNHNS, CDR2 SASEGT. This CDR3 is CASSRPGTGSGYEQYF. The CDR3 DNA sequence: TGTGCCAGCAGTCGTCCCGGGACAGGGTCTGGCTACGAGCAGTACTTC.

The gene calls are TRBV15 and TRBJ1-6; D perhaps matches TRBD1 (5 bases). V was pared by 0 bases and J by 7 bases, with 13 bases between. Germline V gene lookup returns CDR1 LNHNV and CDR2 YYDKDF (reference sequence). The CDR3 spans 16 residues. The CDR3 here is CATSREGVPSNSPLHF. For the CDR3, the DNA is TGTGCCACCAGCAGAGAAGGGGTGCCCTCAAATTCACCCCTCCACTTT.

This clonotype occurred a few times. In DNA form, the CDR3 reads TGTGCCAGCGCGACTAGCGGGAGTGCAGATACGCAGTATTTT. Translating gives CASATSGSADTQYF. The chain is built from TRBV28 and TRBJ2-3, with 12 positions matching TRBD2. In germline, CDR1 is MDHEN, CDR2 SYDVKM. CDR3 size: 14 residues. The V gene end was trimmed by 8 bases and the J gene end by 4 bases; junction bases not matched to a gene: 4.

This clonotype was observed at least ten times. The genes are TRBV27 and TRBJ1-1, with D perhaps TRBD1 (5 bases). This CDR3 contains 12 residues. Germline CDR1 MNHEY, CDR2 SMNVEV (reference sequence). V was shortened by 6 bases and J by 7 bases, with 12 bases between the two germline ends. In DNA, the CDR3 is TGTGCCAGCAGGGACACGGTCGATGAAGCTTTCTTT. Translation: CASRDTVDEAFF.

This clonotype was detected many times. CDR3 protein: CASSYYRTGNTGELFF. CDR3 coding DNA: TGTGCCAGCAGTTACTATAGGACAGGGAACACCGGGGAGCTGTTTTTT. This chain joins TRBV6-5 and TRBJ2-2, with 7 bases identical to TRBD1. Germline V gene data show CDR1 as MNHEY and CDR2 as SVGAGI. The V segment lost 1 base and the J segment 1 base; nucleotides outside the gene matches: 3. The CDR3 covers 16 residues.

This clonotype appeared a few times. The chain recombines TRBV7-9 with TRBJ2-7, with 16 bases that match TRBD2. Trimming at V came to 4 bases and at J to 2 bases, leaving 2 bases not matched to a gene. This CDR3 spans 16 amino acids. The germline V gene encodes CDR1 SEHNR and CDR2 FQNEAQ (reference sequence). This CDR3 reads CASSSGLAGGTYEQYV. DNA of the CDR3: TGTGCCAGCAGCTCGGGACTAGCGGGGGGGACCTACGAGCAGTACGTC.